The 2 T cell receptor beta chains reported below all come from one sample, sequenced in a study of blood T cells in healthy people across ages. Using a J-beta primer mix together with a sample-barcoded 5' primer, a second PCR was run for roughly 7 to 11 cycles. TCRdb reprocessed the 5' RACE reads with MiXCR, giving one entry per CDR3 protein. Of 1.5 million to 2 million distinct CDR3 sequences in the sample, about 30% are singletons; the top ten hold around 7.7%. The sequencing input was blood. The source of these receptors is a woman between 25 and 40 years old in good health.

V usage is TRBV15 and J usage is TRBJ1-3; D perhaps matches TRBD1 (6 bases). CDR1 and CDR2 from the germline V gene are LNHNV and YYDKDF (reference sequence). This CDR3 is 15 amino acids long. Deletions cut 5 bases from V and 4 bases from J, with 15 bases between. CDR3 bases: TGTGCCACCAGCCGGCACGGGGGCTCCGGAAACACCATATATTTT. Protein: CATSRHGGSGNTIYF.

A note on this clonotype: A read error may account for a junction end that differs from germline. The chain couples TRBV12-3 or TRBV12-4 to TRBJ2-7; the D gene is possibly TRBD2 (7 bases). CDR3 length equals 16 residues. The DNA of the CDR3 is TGTACCAGCAGCCCCGCGGGGGCCCTGATCGCCTACGAGCAGTACTTC. This translates into CTSSPAGALIAYEQYF.